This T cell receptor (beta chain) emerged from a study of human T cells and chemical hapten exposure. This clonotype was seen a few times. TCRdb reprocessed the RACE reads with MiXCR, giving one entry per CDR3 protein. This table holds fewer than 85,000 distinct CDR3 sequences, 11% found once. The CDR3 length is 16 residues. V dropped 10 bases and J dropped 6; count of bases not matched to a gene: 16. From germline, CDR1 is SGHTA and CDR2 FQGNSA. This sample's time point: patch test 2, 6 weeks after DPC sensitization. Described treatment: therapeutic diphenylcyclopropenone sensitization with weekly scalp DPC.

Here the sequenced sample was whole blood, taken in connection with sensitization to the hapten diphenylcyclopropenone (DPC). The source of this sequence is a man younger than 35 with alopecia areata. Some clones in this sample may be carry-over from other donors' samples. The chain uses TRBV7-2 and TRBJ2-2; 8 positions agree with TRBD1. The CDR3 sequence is CATRTGPNFLAGELFF. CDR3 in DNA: TGTGCCACCCGGACAGGGCCCAATTTTCTAGCCGGGGAGCTGTTTTTT.